The 3 T cell receptor beta chains below were found in one sample sequenced in a study of technical replicates of blood from four donors. Using immunoSEQ multiplex PCR, the repertoire was profiled, and TCRdb retains in-frame clones only, with some absent. The sample shows around 95,000 clones, 94% of them seen only once. The sequenced sample was T cells isolated from PBMCs. Receptors originate from a human donor in good health.

The chain uses TRBV19 and TRBJ1-2, with a possible D match to TRBD1 (6 bases). The germline CDR1 and CDR2 sequences are LNHDA and SQIVND (reference sequence). Deletions cut 3 bases from V and 6 bases from J, with 14 bases between. The CDR3 spans 14 residues. The CDR3 nucleotides read TGTGCCAGTAGTATCACAGGGATGCTCGATGGCTACACCTTC. The encoded protein is CASSITGMLDGYTF.

J is TRBJ2-2 and V is TRBV4-2; 7 bases agree with TRBD2. The V gene end was trimmed by 2 bases and the J gene end by 6 bases; junction bases not matched to a gene: 12. Germline V gives CDR1 LGHNA, CDR2 YNFKEQ. The CDR3 contains 17 residues. The CDR3 spells CASSQQTRTSASGELFF. The DNA of the CDR3 is TGTGCCAGCAGCCAACAGACCAGGACTAGTGCCTCCGGGGAGCTGTTTTTT.

The rearrangement links TRBV5-1 to TRBJ1-1; the D is unclear. V was cut by 4 bases and J by 1 base, with 8 bases left in between. CDR3 length: 13 residues. Per the germline V gene, CDR1 is SGHRS and CDR2 is YFSETQ. The CDR3 is CASSPTRNTEAFF. In DNA form, the CDR3 reads TGCGCCAGCAGCCCAACAAGGAACACTGAAGCTTTCTTT.